The next 10 T cell receptor beta chains were all read from a single sample in a study of beta chain features in type 1 diabetes. Expressed TCRB transcripts were sequenced, since all the RNA that had been isolated was reverse transcribed. Method: immunoSEQ multiplex PCR; TCRdb's copy keeps in-frame clones and lacks some. The sample lists some 330,000 clones, around 10% seen once, with roughly 0.016% in the top ten. Sequencing was carried out using naive CD4+ T cells from blood. All receptors derive from a woman in her 30s in good health.

The V and J genes are TRBV4-2 and TRBJ2-2; D possibly corresponds to TRBD2 (6 bases). CDR1 is LGHNA and CDR2 is YNFKEQ in the germline V gene. This CDR3 has 16 residues. Trimming shortened V by 1 base and J by 5 bases, and 14 bases separated the two germline ends. The CDR3 loop reads CASSQVGQGGTGELFF. In DNA form, the CDR3 reads TGTGCCAGCAGCCAAGTGGGCCAGGGAGGAACCGGGGAGCTGTTTTTT.

There are a few counts of this clone. The chain recombines TRBV27 with TRBJ2-7; a weak D match, TRBD1 (5 bases). Germline CDR1 MNHEY, CDR2 SMNVEV (reference sequence). V dropped 4 bases and J dropped 7 bases, with 20 bases sitting between them. This CDR3 has 15 residues. In DNA, the CDR3 is TGTGCCAGCAGTTCGCCGGCGAAGATACAGGAAGAGCAGTACTTC. It translates to CASSSPAKIQEEQYF.

This clone appeared a few times. The chain combines TRBV19 with TRBJ2-7; a weak D match, TRBD2 (5 bases). The CDR3 spans 14 residues. V dropped 4 bases and J dropped 0 bases, with 10 bases sitting between them. Germline lookup yields CDR1 LNHDA and CDR2 SQIVND (reference sequence). The CDR3 protein is CASSTRRNSYEQYF. Here the CDR3 DNA reads TGTGCCAGTAGTACCAGGAGGAACTCCTACGAGCAGTACTTC.

The V gene is TRBV10-3, the J gene TRBJ2-5; the match to TRBD2 covers 7 bases. V lost 10 bases to trimming and J lost 5 bases; unmatched junction nucleotides: 7. Germline CDR1 ENHRY, CDR2 SYGVKD. The CDR3 extends over 12 amino acids. CDR3 amino acids: CATRGGRETQYF. In nucleotides, the CDR3 is TGTGCCACCCGGGGAGGGCGGGAGACCCAGTACTTC.

The J gene is TRBJ2-7, the V gene TRBV5-1; a possible D gene is TRBD1 (6 bases). The V end lost 7 bases, the J end lost 4 bases, and 12 bases lay between the germline ends. The CDR3 length is 12 residues. Germline V lookup: CDR1 SGHRS, CDR2 YFSETQ. CDR3 amino acids: CASCEQGYEQYF. CDR3 in DNA: TGCGCCAGCTGCGAACAGGGTTACGAGCAGTACTTC.

This chain connects TRBV27 to TRBJ1-1; 7 bases match TRBD1. J was trimmed by 3 bases and V by 1 base; bases with no gene match: 2. The V gene's germline CDR1 is MNHEY and CDR2 SMNVEV (reference sequence). CDR3 size: 14 residues. The CDR3 bases are TGTGCCAGCAGTTTATTTCAGGGGGACACTGAAGCTTTCTTT. Its protein is CASSLFQGDTEAFF.

The CDR3 region is CASSLDRVGETQYF. In nucleotides, the CDR3 is TGTGCCAGCAGCCTGGACAGGGTGGGGGAGACCCAGTACTTC. The genes are TRBV6-6 and TRBJ2-5; 8 nucleotides agree with TRBD1. CDR3 length equals 14 residues. The V gene's germline CDR1 is MNHNY and CDR2 SVGAGI (reference sequence). The V and J ends lost 6 bases and 5 bases, in that order; junction bases with no gene match: 8.

This clone has just a few counts. The chain joins TRBV2 to TRBJ2-1, with 10 bases aligning to TRBD2. V trimming: 6 bases; J trimming: 9 bases; junction bases outside the gene matches: 11. Germline V gene lookup returns CDR1 SNHLY and CDR2 FYNNEI. CDR3 size: 15 residues. CDR3 DNA: TGTGCCAGCAGGGTTCCTAGCGGGAGACCCGGTGAGCAGTTCTTC. It encodes CASRVPSGRPGEQFF. Combining the CDR3 with reference TRBV2 and TRBJ2-1 gives the whole variable domain EPEVTQTPSHQVTQMGQEVILRCVPISNHLYFYWYRQILGQKVEFLVSFYNNEISEKSEIFDDQFSVERPDGSNFTLKIRSTKLEDSAMYFCASRVPSGRPGEQFFGPGTRLTVL.

The V gene is TRBV15, the J gene TRBJ2-7; D is possibly TRBD1 (5 bases). Trimming stripped 0 bases from V and 0 bases from J, with 18 bases between. CDR1 and CDR2 (germline): LNHNV, YYDKDF (reference sequence). CDR3 size: 18 residues. The CDR3 loop is CATSRDRPRTPSSYEQYF. The CDR3 DNA sequence: TGTGCCACCAGCAGAGATAGGCCCAGGACACCTAGCTCCTACGAGCAGTACTTC.

V usage is TRBV6-5 and J usage is TRBJ2-3; TRBD2 agrees at 7 bases. The CDR3 is 14 amino acids. V trimming: 5 bases; J trimming: 6 bases; junction bases outside the gene matches: 8. Germline V gene lookup returns CDR1 MNHEY and CDR2 SVGAGI. CDR3: CASSLSQRGDTQYF. The DNA for the CDR3 is TGTGCCAGCAGTCTTTCGCAGCGGGGCGATACGCAGTATTTT.